This is a list of T cell receptor beta chains from one sample in a study of CD8+CD57+ T cells in acquired aplastic anemia. Each CDR3 protein is one row after TCRdb ran MiXCR on the reads. The sample yields about 130,000 distinct CDR3 sequences, 48% seen once. Material for sequencing was sorted CD4+, CD8+, or CD8+CD57+ T cells (not recorded which) from PBMCs. These receptors all stem from a human donor in good health, serving as a control. Both conserved end residues are part of each CDR3. The D gene is left open where the match is weak. A clone size is listed for some rows: how often the clone was seen (once, few, many), or a class if it is expanded.

V	D	size	J	CDR3	DNA
TRBV5-1	.	many	TRBJ2-1	CASSLGGRDNEQFF	TGCGCCAGCAGCTTGGGGGGCAGGGACAATGAGCAGTTCTTC
TRBV27	.	many	TRBJ2-1	CASSFTGLHNEQFF	TGTGCCAGCAGTTTCACAGGGCTCCACAATGAGCAGTTCTTC
TRBV25-1	TRBD1	.	TRBJ2-4	CASSEYRGNIQYF	TGTGCCAGCAGTGAATACAGGGGGAACATTCAGTACTTC
TRBV7-3	TRBD2	.	TRBJ2-5	CASSTKTGTSGGVEETQYF	TGTGCCAGCAGCACCAAAACCGGGACTAGCGGGGGGGTAGAAGAGACCCAGTACTTC
TRBV16	TRBD1	many	TRBJ1-2	CASSQSGTGDGYTF	TGTGCCAGCAGCCAGTCCGGGACAGGGGATGGCTACACCTTC
TRBV10-3	TRBD1	.	TRBJ1-1	CAIRKGQAKGTEAFF	TGTGCCATCAGGAAGGGACAGGCCAAGGGAACTGAAGCTTTCTTT
TRBV5-1	.	.	TRBJ2-1	CASSFEDNEQFF	TGCGCCAGCAGCTTCGAAGACAATGAGCAGTTCTTC
TRBV6-4	.	.	TRBJ2-3	CASSEGYTDTQYF	TGTGCCAGCAGTGAGGGATACACAGATACGCAGTATTTT
TRBV28	.	few	TRBJ2-7	CPSSSELYSYEQYF	TGTCCCAGCAGTTCGGAATTATACTCCTACGAGCAGTACTTC
TRBV10-3	.	once	TRBJ1-2	CAIRDPAGGYTF	TGTGCCATCAGGGACCCGGCTGGGGGCTACACCTTC
TRBV5-5	.	.	TRBJ1-2	CASSPWEGYYGYTF	TGTGCCAGCAGCCCCTGGGAGGGATACTATGGCTACACCTTC
TRBV7-4	.	.	TRBJ1-5	CASSLREGPQHF	TGTGCCAGCAGCTTAAGGGAGGGGCCCCAGCATTTT
TRBV20-1	.	.	TRBJ1-2	CSARQRRHEGNGYTF	TGCAGTGCTAGACAGCGGAGGCATGAAGGGAATGGCTACACCTTC
TRBV19	TRBD1	few	TRBJ1-2	CATQGALSYGYTF	TGTGCCACCCAGGGGGCATTATCCTATGGCTACACCTTC
TRBV7-9	TRBD1	many	TRBJ1-5	CASSLGVGQLSNQPQHF	TGTGCCAGCAGCTTGGGGGTGGGACAGCTTAGCAATCAGCCCCAGCATTTT
TRBV29-1	TRBD1	medium-sized	TRBJ2-7	CSGGQSYEQYF	TGCAGCGGGGGACAGTCCTACGAGCAGTACTTC
TRBV2	TRBD1	.	TRBJ1-1	CASTRTGPNTEAFF	TGTGCCAGCACTAGGACAGGGCCGAACACTGAAGCTTTCTTT
TRBV5-1	TRBD1	many	TRBJ2-5	CASSLGTGVQETQYF	TGCGCCAGCAGCTTGGGCACAGGGGTACAAGAGACCCAGTACTTC
TRBV14	.	.	TRBJ1-4	CASRADGESNEKLFF	TGTGCCAGCAGAGCGGACGGGGAGTCTAATGAAAAACTGTTTTTT
TRBV2	TRBD1	few	TRBJ1-1	CASWTGWEDTEAFF	TGTGCCAGCTGGACAGGGTGGGAGGACACTGAAGCTTTCTTT
TRBV10-3	.	medium-sized	TRBJ1-2	CAISGPDNYGYTF	TGTGCCATCAGTGGTCCGGACAACTATGGCTACACCTTC
TRBV24-1	.	.	TRBJ2-7	CGIFPNRPYEQYF	TGTGGCATCTTCCCGAACAGACCCTACGAGCAGTACTTC